A selection of T cell receptor beta chains follows, all from one sample in a study of cytomegalovirus exposure and HLA in healthy donors. Sequencing used immunoSEQ multiplex PCR; TCRdb keeps in-frame clones, though not all of them. This sample has some 190,000 clones, with around 80% found just once. The specimen was PBMCs. The receptors here all came from a woman in her 30s in good health and CMV-seronegative. Both conserved end residues are part of each CDR3.

V: TRBV7-9
J: TRBJ2-7
CDR3: CASSVQGYEQYF

V: TRBV15
J: TRBJ2-3
CDR3: CATSRGSGDTDTQYF

V: TRBV7-2
J: TRBJ1-3
CDR3: CASSLILLSSGNTIYF

V: TRBV5-1
J: TRBJ2-2
CDR3: CASSLPMDRGNTGELFF

V: TRBV19
J: TRBJ1-1
CDR3: CASSIRGQGTTNTEAFF

V: TRBV6-5
J: TRBJ1-2
CDR3: CASSYLSPGGNYGYTF

V: TRBV5-1
J: TRBJ1-2
CDR3: CASSLGQGDGYTF

V: TRBV6-1
J: TRBJ1-4
CDR3: CASSGRTGLNEKLFF

V: TRBV6-6
J: TRBJ1-2
CDR3: CASRWGREDGYTF

V: TRBV7-2
J: TRBJ2-5
CDR3: CASSLVGRAKTQYF

V: TRBV13
J: TRBJ2-4
CDR3: CASSSSTGGADIQYF

V: TRBV6-5
J: TRBJ1-3
CDR3: CASSYSTRGNGNTIYF

V: TRBV19
J: TRBJ2-7
CDR3: CARDRCLYEQYF

V: TRBV10-2
J: TRBJ2-7
CDR3: CASSRDSYEQYF